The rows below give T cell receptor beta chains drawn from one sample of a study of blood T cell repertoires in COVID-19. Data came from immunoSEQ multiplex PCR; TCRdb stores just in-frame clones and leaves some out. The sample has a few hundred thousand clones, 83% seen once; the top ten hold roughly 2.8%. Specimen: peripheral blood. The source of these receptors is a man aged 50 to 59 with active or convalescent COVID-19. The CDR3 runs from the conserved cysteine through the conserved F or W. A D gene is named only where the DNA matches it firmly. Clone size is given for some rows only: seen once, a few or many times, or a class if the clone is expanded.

CDR3nt: TGTGCCACCAGTGATTTGCAGCAGGGGAATATAGGCTACACCTTC
CDR3aa: CATSDLQQGNIGYTF
d_gene: .
j_gene: TRBJ1-2
v_gene: TRBV24-1
abundance: once

CDR3nt: TGTGCCAGCAGCCAAGTCGATCAGATAAGGAACACTGAAGCTTTCTTT
CDR3aa: CASSQVDQIRNTEAFF
d_gene: .
j_gene: TRBJ1-1
v_gene: TRBV16
abundance: once

CDR3nt: TGTGCCAGTAGTACCCCCGGTAGCAATCAGCCCCAGCATTTT
CDR3aa: CASSTPGSNQPQHF
d_gene: .
j_gene: TRBJ1-5
v_gene: TRBV19
abundance: .

CDR3nt: TGTGCCAGTAGTGGCCGGGACAGGGGGCGCGGGGGTAATTACAATGAGCAGTTCTTC
CDR3aa: CASSGRDRGRGGNYNEQFF
d_gene: TRBD1
j_gene: TRBJ2-1
v_gene: TRBV19
abundance: .

CDR3nt: TGTGCCAGCAGTGATTGGCCTGAAGCTTTCTTT
CDR3aa: CASSDWPEAFF
d_gene: .
j_gene: TRBJ1-1
v_gene: TRBV2
abundance: .

CDR3nt: TGTGCCAGCAGCCTGCAACAGGGAAAAGGGAATTCACCCCTCCACTTT
CDR3aa: CASSLQQGKGNSPLHF
d_gene: .
j_gene: TRBJ1-6
v_gene: TRBV3-1/TRBV3-2
abundance: .

CDR3nt: TGTGCCAGCAGCTTAACCTCCACAGGGCTAGTTCTATTCTACGAGCAGTACTTC
CDR3aa: CASSLTSTGLVLFYEQYF
d_gene: .
j_gene: TRBJ2-7
v_gene: TRBV28
abundance: .

CDR3nt: TGCAGTGTTATCCACAGGGATACGCAGTATTTT
CDR3aa: CSVIHRDTQYF
d_gene: .
j_gene: TRBJ2-3
v_gene: TRBV20-1
abundance: few

CDR3nt: TGTGCCAGCAGTCCGACTAGCGGGACAGATACGCAGTATTTT
CDR3aa: CASSPTSGTDTQYF
d_gene: TRBD2
j_gene: TRBJ2-3
v_gene: TRBV14
abundance: .

CDR3nt: TGCGCCAGCAGCTTAAAAGCGGGAGGGCCAGATACGCAGTATTTT
CDR3aa: CASSLKAGGPDTQYF
d_gene: TRBD2
j_gene: TRBJ2-3
v_gene: TRBV5-1
abundance: once

CDR3nt: TGCGCCAGCAGCCACGGACAGAAAGGGGCCGGGGAGCTGTTTTTT
CDR3aa: CASSHGQKGAGELFF
d_gene: .
j_gene: TRBJ2-2
v_gene: TRBV5-1
abundance: .

CDR3nt: TGCGCCAGCAGCTTGGTAGCGGGAGGATACAATGAGCAGTTCTTC
CDR3aa: CASSLVAGGYNEQFF
d_gene: TRBD2
j_gene: TRBJ2-1
v_gene: TRBV5-1
abundance: .

CDR3nt: TGTGCCAGCAGCCACGGGACTAGCGGGAGAAATTACGAGCAGTACTTC
CDR3aa: CASSHGTSGRNYEQYF
d_gene: TRBD2
j_gene: TRBJ2-7
v_gene: TRBV28
abundance: .

CDR3nt: TGTGCCAGCAGCTGGGCCTATGGCTACACCTTC
CDR3aa: CASSWAYGYTF
d_gene: .
j_gene: TRBJ1-2
v_gene: TRBV7-2
abundance: .

CDR3nt: TGTGCCAGCAGTTACTCGAAAGCTAGAAATGAGCAGTTCTTC
CDR3aa: CASSYSKARNEQFF
d_gene: .
j_gene: TRBJ2-1
v_gene: TRBV6-5
abundance: .

CDR3nt: TGTGCCAGCAGTTCCTGGGGGCAGGGGGTTACCGGGGAGCTGTTTTTT
CDR3aa: CASSSWGQGVTGELFF
d_gene: TRBD1
j_gene: TRBJ2-2
v_gene: TRBV6-5
abundance: .